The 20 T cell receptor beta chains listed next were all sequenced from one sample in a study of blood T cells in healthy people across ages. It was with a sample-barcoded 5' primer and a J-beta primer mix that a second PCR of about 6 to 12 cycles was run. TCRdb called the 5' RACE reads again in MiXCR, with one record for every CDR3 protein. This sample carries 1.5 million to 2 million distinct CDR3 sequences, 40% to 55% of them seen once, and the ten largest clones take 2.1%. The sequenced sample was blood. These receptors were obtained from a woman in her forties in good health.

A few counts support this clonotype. CDR3 in amino acids: CASSSFWAGSPLHF. CDR3 in DNA: TGTGCCAGCAGCTCGTTTTGGGCAGGCTCACCCCTCCACTTT. This sequence joins TRBV7-9 and TRBJ1-6; D gene ambiguous. The CDR3 is made up of 14 amino acids. Trimming shortened V by 4 bases and J by 10 bases, and 14 bases separated the two germline ends. Germline V gene lookup returns CDR1 SEHNR and CDR2 FQNEAQ (reference sequence).

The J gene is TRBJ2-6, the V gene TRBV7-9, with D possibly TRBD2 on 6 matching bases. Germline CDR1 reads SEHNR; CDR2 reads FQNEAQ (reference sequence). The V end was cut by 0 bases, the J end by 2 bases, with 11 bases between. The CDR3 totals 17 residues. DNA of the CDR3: TGTGCCAGCAGCTTAGCGCTAACGGGGGCTGGGGCCAACGTCCTGACTTTC. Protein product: CASSLALTGAGANVLTF.

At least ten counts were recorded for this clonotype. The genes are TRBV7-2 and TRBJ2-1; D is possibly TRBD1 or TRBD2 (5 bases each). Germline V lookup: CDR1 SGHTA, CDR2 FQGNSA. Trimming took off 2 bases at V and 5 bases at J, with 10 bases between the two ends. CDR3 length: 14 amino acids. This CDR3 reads CASSLYPGHNEQFF. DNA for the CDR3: TGTGCCAGCAGCTTATATCCGGGGCACAATGAGCAGTTCTTC.

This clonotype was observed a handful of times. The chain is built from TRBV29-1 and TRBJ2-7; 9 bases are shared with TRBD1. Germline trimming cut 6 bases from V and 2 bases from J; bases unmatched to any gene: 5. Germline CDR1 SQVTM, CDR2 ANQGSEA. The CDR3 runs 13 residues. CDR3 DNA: TGCAGCGTCGGGACAGGGAGGACCTACGAGCAGTACTTC. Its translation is CSVGTGRTYEQYF.

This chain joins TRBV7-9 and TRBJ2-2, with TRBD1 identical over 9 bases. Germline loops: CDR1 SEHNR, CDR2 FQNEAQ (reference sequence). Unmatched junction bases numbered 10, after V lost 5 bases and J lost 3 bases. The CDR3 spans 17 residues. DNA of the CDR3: TGTGCCAGCAGCATCGGGACAGGGAATTTCGACACCGGGGAGCTGTTTTTT. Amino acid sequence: CASSIGTGNFDTGELFF.

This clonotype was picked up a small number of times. The CDR3 DNA is TGTGCCAGCAGCTTAGGGGATGGTGGCTACACCTTC. Translating gives CASSLGDGGYTF. The chain employs TRBV7-9 and TRBJ1-2; the D is unclear. Germline CDR1 is SEHNR and CDR2 is FQNEAQ (reference sequence). This CDR3 contains 12 residues. Between the trimmed V and J ends, which lost 1 base and 7 bases, there was a span of 7 bases.

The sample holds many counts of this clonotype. The CDR3, as DNA: TGTGCCAGCGCCGGAACAGATACGCAGTATTTT. Encoded protein: CASAGTDTQYF. This chain joins TRBV12-3 or TRBV12-4 and TRBJ2-3; D ambiguous. V was clipped by 8 bases and J by 3 bases, with 6 bases between them. The CDR3 covers 11 residues.

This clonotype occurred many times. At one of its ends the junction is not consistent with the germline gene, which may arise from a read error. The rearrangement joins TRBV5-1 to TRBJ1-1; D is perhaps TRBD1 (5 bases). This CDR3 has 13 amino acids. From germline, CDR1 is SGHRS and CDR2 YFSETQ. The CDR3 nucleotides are TGTGCCAGCAGTTTGACGGGGGACACTGAAGCTTTCTTT. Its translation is CASSLTGDTEAFF.

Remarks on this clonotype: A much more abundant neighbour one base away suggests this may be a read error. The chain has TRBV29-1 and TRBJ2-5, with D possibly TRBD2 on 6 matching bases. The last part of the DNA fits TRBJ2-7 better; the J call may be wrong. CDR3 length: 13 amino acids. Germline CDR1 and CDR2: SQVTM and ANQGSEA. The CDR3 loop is CSVSLVGGYEQYF. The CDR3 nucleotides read TGCAGCGTGTCACTAGTGGGGGGTTACGAGCAGTACTTC.

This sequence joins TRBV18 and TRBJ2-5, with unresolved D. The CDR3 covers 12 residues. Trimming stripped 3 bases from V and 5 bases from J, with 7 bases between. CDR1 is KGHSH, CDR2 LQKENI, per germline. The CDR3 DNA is TGTGCCAGCTCACCGGACGAGGAGACCCAGTACTTC. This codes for CASSPDEETQYF.

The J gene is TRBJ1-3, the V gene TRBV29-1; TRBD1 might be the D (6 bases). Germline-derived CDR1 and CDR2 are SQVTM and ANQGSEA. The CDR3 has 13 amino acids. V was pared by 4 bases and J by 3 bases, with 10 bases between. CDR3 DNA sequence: TGCAGCGTTGTCCCCAGGGGTGGAAACACCATATATTTT. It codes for CSVVPRGGNTIYF.

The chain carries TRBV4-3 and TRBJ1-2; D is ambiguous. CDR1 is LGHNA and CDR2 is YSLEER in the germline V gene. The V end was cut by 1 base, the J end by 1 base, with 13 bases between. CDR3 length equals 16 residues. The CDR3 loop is CASSQASGPNNYGYTF. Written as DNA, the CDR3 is TGCGCCAGCAGCCAAGCGTCCGGACCTAATAACTATGGCTACACCTTC.

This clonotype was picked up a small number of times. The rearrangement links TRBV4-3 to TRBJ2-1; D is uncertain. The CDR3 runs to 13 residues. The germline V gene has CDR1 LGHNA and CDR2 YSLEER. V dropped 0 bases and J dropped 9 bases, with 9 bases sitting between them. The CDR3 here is CASSQDTLSEQFF. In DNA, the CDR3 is TGCGCCAGCAGCCAAGATACCCTTTCTGAGCAGTTCTTC.

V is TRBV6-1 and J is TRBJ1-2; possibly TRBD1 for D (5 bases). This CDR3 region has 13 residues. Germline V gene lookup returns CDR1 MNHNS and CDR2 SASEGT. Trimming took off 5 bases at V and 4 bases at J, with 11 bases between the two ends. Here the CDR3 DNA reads TGTGCCAGCAGTACGTTTGGGGGCTATGGCTACACCTTC. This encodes CASSTFGGYGYTF.

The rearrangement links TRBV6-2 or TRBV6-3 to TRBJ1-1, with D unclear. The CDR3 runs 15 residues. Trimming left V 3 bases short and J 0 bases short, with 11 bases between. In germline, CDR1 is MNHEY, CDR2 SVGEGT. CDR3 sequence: CASSYTGLLNTEAFF. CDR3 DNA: TGTGCCAGCAGTTATACCGGACTCTTGAACACTGAAGCTTTCTTT.

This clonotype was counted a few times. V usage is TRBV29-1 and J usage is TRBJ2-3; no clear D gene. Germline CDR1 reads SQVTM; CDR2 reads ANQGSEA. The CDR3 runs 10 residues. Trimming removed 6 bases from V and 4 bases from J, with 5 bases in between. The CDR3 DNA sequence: TGCAGCGTGTTCCCAGATACGCAGTATTTT. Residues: CSVFPDTQYF.

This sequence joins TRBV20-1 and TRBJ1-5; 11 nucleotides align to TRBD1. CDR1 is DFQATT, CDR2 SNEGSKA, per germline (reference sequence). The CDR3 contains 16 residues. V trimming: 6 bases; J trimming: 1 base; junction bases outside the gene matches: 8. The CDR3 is CSAIRGQGVSNQPQHF. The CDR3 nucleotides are TGCAGTGCCATCCGGGGACAGGGGGTGAGCAATCAGCCCCAGCATTTT.

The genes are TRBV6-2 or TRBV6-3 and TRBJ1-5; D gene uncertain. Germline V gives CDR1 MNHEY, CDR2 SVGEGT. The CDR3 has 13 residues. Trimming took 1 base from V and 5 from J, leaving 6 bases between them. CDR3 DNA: TGTGCCAGCAGTTACTACAGTCATCAGCCCCAGCATTTT. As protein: CASSYYSHQPQHF.

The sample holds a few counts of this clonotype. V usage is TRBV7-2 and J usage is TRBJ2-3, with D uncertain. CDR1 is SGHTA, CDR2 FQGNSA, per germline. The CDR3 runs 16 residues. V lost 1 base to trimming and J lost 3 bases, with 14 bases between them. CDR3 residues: CASSLGSGFSTDTQYF. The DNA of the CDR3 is TGTGCCAGCAGCTTAGGATCGGGCTTTAGTACAGATACGCAGTATTTT.

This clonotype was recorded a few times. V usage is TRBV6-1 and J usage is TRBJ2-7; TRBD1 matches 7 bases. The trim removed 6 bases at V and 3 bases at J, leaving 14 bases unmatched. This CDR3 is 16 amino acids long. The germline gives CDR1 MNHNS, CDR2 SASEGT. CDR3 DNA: TGTGCCAGCAGCGCCCAGAGAGGGACAGTAGGCTACGAGCAGTACTTC. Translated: CASSAQRGTVGYEQYF.